The clone carrying this T cell receptor (beta chain) came up a few times. Its antigen is as yet unknown. The CDR3 covers 14 residues. Germline lookup yields CDR1 SGDLS and CDR2 YYNGEE. The V and J ends lost 3 bases and 0 bases respectively, with 9 bases between them. Clones were sequenced by immunoSEQ multiplex PCR, and TCRdb holds only the in-frame ones, with some missing. This table has approximately 100,000 clones, roughly 87% appearing once. These data come from a study of graft-versus-host responses after intestinal transplantation. About the study: Every one of the recipients received anti-thymocyte globulin induction and afterwards took tacrolimus and steroids for 3 to 4 years. Study conclusions and caveats: With peak circulating GvH clone levels came an association with early post-transplant HvG declines. Investigators detected GvH clones in recipient marrow, with some emerging earlier in ileum or blood. Some patients had graft-donor T cell macrochimerism, and their allografts showed high graft-versus-host to host-versus-graft clonal ratios.

The chain recombines TRBV9 with TRBJ1-1; tentative D call: TRBD1 (6 bases). This TCR derives from a human donor who received an intestinal transplant. The sample consisted of unstimulated CD4+ T cells sorted from spleen or lymph node cells, taken before intestinal transplant. The CDR3 DNA reads TGTGCCAGCAGCGCCGGGACACTGAACACTGAAGCTTTCTTT. Its translation: CASSAGTLNTEAFF.